Below, 18 T cell receptor beta chains from the same sample are listed, as sequenced in a study of T cell changes during pregnancy in multiple sclerosis. Clones were read by immunoSEQ multiplex PCR, and TCRdb kept only the in-frame ones, dropping some. The table includes tens of thousands of clones, approximately 94% detected once. The sample in question was peripheral blood, obtained in the third trimester of pregnancy. All receptors derive from a female donor with multiple sclerosis, enrolled in a pregnancy study.

The chain has TRBV6-5 and TRBJ2-7; TRBD2 matches 8 bases. Trimming at V came to 5 bases and at J to 0 bases, leaving 6 bases not matched to a gene. The CDR3 length is 15 residues. Germline values: CDR1 MNHEY, CDR2 SVGAGI. Written as DNA, the CDR3 is TGTGCCAGCAGTCCGGGGGGGCATTCCTCCTACGAGCAGTACTTC. This codes for CASSPGGHSSYEQYF.

The genes are TRBV2 and TRBJ2-7; 11 bases match TRBD2. Germline CDR1 is SNHLY and CDR2 is FYNNEI. With V trimmed by 6 bases and J by 5 bases, 9 bases remained unmatched. The CDR3 extends over 15 amino acids. The DNA for the CDR3 is TGTGCCAGCAGCGAATCTAGCGGGGGGTTCCACGAGCAGTACTTC. Encoded protein: CASSESSGGFHEQYF.

The chain joins TRBV29-1 to TRBJ1-5; possibly TRBD1 for D (5 bases). The CDR3 runs 18 residues. Between the trimmed V and J ends, which lost 7 bases and 0 bases, there was a span of 25 bases. The V gene's germline CDR1 is SQVTM and CDR2 ANQGSEA. CDR3 residues: CSALFRDSTGDSNQPQHF. DNA of the CDR3: TGCAGCGCCCTTTTCCGGGACTCCACGGGGGATAGCAATCAGCCCCAGCATTTT. The full variable domain, rest sourced from reference TRBV29-1 and TRBJ1-5, is SAVISQKPSRDICQRGTSLTIQCQVDSQVTMMFWYRQQPGQSLTLIATANQGSEATYESGFVIDKFPISRPNLTFSTLTVSNMSPEDSSIYLCSALFRDSTGDSNQPQHFGDGTRLSIL.

The chain has TRBV4-1 and TRBJ1-3; D is unclear. The CDR3 runs to 16 residues. V was shortened by 0 bases and J by 4 bases, with 13 bases between the two germline ends. In germline, CDR1 is MGHRA, CDR2 YSYEKL. This CDR3 is CASSQDLPASGNTIYF. CDR3 nucleotides: TGCGCCAGCAGCCAAGATCTTCCCGCGTCCGGAAACACCATATATTTT.

The chain has TRBV18 and TRBJ2-4, with D possibly matching TRBD2 (5 bases). The CDR3 has 17 residues. Germline V lookup: CDR1 KGHSH, CDR2 LQKENI. V dropped 3 bases and J dropped 0 bases, with 15 bases sitting between them. The CDR3 loop reads CASSPPGNNLAKNIQYF. DNA for the CDR3: TGTGCCAGCTCACCGCCGGGGAATAATTTAGCCAAAAACATTCAGTACTTC.

This chain uses TRBV18 with TRBJ2-7; 7 bases agree with TRBD2. V lost 4 bases to trimming and J lost 3 bases; unmatched junction nucleotides: 9. CDR3 length: 15 residues. Germline CDR1 and CDR2: KGHSH and LQKENI. In DNA, the CDR3 is TGTGCCAGCTCACGAACCGGACTAGTAGACTACGAGCAGTACTTC. As protein: CASSRTGLVDYEQYF.

The CDR3 coding sequence is TGTGCCATCAGTGAGACGGGACTAGCGGGGCTAGCCAAAAACATTCAGTACTTC. It codes for CAISETGLAGLAKNIQYF. This chain joins TRBV10-3 and TRBJ2-4; 13 bases match TRBD2. V gave up 2 bases and J gave up 0 bases; unmatched junction bases: 4. Germline V gene data show CDR1 as ENHRY and CDR2 as SYGVKD. CDR3 length: 18 residues.

The chain recombines TRBV2 with TRBJ2-4; D possibly corresponds to TRBD2 (7 bases). CDR1 SNHLY and CDR2 FYNNEI come from the germline V gene. The CDR3 spans 15 residues. The V end lost 10 bases, the J end lost 8 bases, and 24 bases lay between the germline ends. The CDR3 protein is CATSPRGRQADIQYF. CDR3 coding DNA: TGTGCCACCTCACCGCGGGGGCGCCAGGCGGACATTCAGTACTTC.

The chain carries TRBV6-5 and TRBJ1-4; D not certain. The length of the CDR3 is 14 residues. Looked up from germline, CDR1 is MNHEY and CDR2 is SVGAGI. V lost 2 bases, J lost 0 bases, and 4 bases lay in between. DNA of the CDR3: TGTGCCAGCAGTTACCGTTCAACTAATGAAAAACTGTTTTTT. This encodes CASSYRSTNEKLFF.

CDR3 region: CASSRTGSLNEQFF. The CDR3 nucleotides read TGTGCCAGCAGCAGGACAGGGTCCTTGAATGAGCAGTTCTTC. J is TRBJ2-1 and V is TRBV7-6, with 8 bases fitting TRBD1. The CDR3 has 14 amino acids. The J segment lost 7 bases and the V segment lost 5 bases, leaving 7 bases of the junction unmatched. Per the germline V gene, CDR1 is SGHVS and CDR2 is FNYEAQ.

The chain is built from TRBV5-5 and TRBJ1-1; TRBD1 might be the D (6 bases). V lost 0 bases and J lost 4, with 13 bases in between. CDR3 length: 15 residues. Per the germline V gene, CDR1 is SGHKS and CDR2 is YYEKEE (reference sequence). CDR3 in DNA: TGTGCCAGCAGCTTGGTCAGGGGTGGGGGCACTGAAGCTTTCTTT. As protein: CASSLVRGGGTEAFF.

The chain links TRBV6-5 to TRBJ1-2, with D perhaps matching TRBD1 (5 bases). The germline CDR1 and CDR2 sequences are MNHEY and SVGAGI. Trimming removed 2 bases at V and 6 bases at J, with 10 bases between. This CDR3 region has 13 residues. CDR3 sequence (DNA): TGTGCCAGCAGTTACGGGGGGTGGGATGGCTACACCTTC. Residues: CASSYGGWDGYTF.

This chain links TRBV18 with TRBJ2-2; TRBD1 might be the D (6 bases). Per germline, CDR1 KGHSH and CDR2 LQKENI. CDR3 length equals 14 residues. The ends were cut back, 2 bases at V and 5 bases at J, with 9 bases in the middle. Written as DNA, the CDR3 is TGTGCCAGCTCACCAGAACAGGGAACCGGGGAGCTGTTTTTT. It codes for CASSPEQGTGELFF.

The chain's CDR3 is CASSPDRGNQPQHF. The CDR3 DNA reads TGTGCCAGCTCACCGGACAGGGGAAATCAGCCCCAGCATTTT. This chain uses TRBV18 with TRBJ1-5; 9 nucleotides agree with TRBD1. The CDR3 sequence is 14 residues long. Unmatched junction bases numbered 1, after V lost 3 bases and J lost 4 bases. The germline CDR1 and CDR2 sequences are KGHSH and LQKENI. The whole variable domain, remainder taken from reference TRBV18 and TRBJ1-5, is NAGVMQNPRHLVRRRGQEARLRCSPMKGHSHVYWYRQLPEEGLKFMVYLQKENIIDESGMPKERFSAEFPKEGPSILRIQQVVRGDSAAYFCASSPDRGNQPQHFGDGTRLSIL.

Concerning this clone: A read error may account for a junction end that differs from germline. The rearrangement joins TRBV20-1 to TRBJ1-3, with unresolved D. The CDR3 has 11 amino acids. Germline CDR1 reads DFQATT; CDR2 reads SNEGSKA (reference sequence). The CDR3 coding sequence is TGCAGTGCTAGAGTTGGGGAGAAGAAGGGTTTT. It is translated as CSARVGEKKGF.

The J gene is TRBJ1-1, the V gene TRBV6-6; D uncertain. Trimming left V 5 bases short and J 5 bases short, with 9 bases between. Germline V gene lookup returns CDR1 MNHNY and CDR2 SVGAGI (reference sequence). This CDR3 comprises 12 residues. The CDR3 reads CASSQQRTEAFF. CDR3 nucleotide sequence: TGTGCCAGCAGTCAGCAGCGTACTGAAGCTTTCTTT.

This sequence joins TRBV19 and TRBJ1-1; 8 bases fit TRBD1. The CDR3 totals 13 residues. V trimming: 6 bases; J trimming: 4 bases; junction bases outside the gene matches: 4. CDR1 LNHDA and CDR2 SQIVND come from the germline V gene (reference sequence). The DNA of the CDR3 is TGTGCCAGTAGCACAGGGGGTATCACTGAAGCTTTCTTT. Translation: CASSTGGITEAFF. The whole variable domain, remainder taken from reference TRBV19 and TRBJ1-1, is DGGITQSPKYLFRKEGQNVTLSCEQNLNHDAMYWYRQDPGQGLRLIYYSQIVNDFQKGDIAEGYSVSREKKESFPLTVTSAQKNPTAFYLCASSTGGITEAFFGQGTRLTVV.

In its sample, this clone was seen once. This chain joins TRBV18 and TRBJ2-5; TRBD2 agrees at 12 bases. The ends lost 4 bases at V and 1 base at J; junction bases unmatched: 4. Germline V gene lookup returns CDR1 KGHSH and CDR2 LQKENI. The CDR3 covers 16 residues. The CDR3 protein is CASSRQTSGGQETQYF. DNA of the CDR3: TGTGCCAGCTCACGCCAGACTAGCGGGGGCCAAGAGACCCAGTACTTC.